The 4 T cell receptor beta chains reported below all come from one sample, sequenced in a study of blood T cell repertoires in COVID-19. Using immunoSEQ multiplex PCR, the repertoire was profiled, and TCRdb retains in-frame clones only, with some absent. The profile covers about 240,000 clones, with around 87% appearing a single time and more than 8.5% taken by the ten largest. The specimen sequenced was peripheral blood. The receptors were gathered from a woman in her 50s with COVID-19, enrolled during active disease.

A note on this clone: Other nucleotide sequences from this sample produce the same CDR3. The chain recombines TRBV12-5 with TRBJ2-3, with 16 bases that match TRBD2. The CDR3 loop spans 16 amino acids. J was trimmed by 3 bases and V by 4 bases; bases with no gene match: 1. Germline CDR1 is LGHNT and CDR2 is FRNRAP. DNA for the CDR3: TGTGCTAGTGGTTCGGGACTAGCGGGGGGGACAGATACGCAGTATTTT. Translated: CASGSGLAGGTDTQYF.

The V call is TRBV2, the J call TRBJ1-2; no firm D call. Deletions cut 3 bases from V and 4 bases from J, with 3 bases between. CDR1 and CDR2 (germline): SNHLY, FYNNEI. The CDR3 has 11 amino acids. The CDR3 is CASSEAYGYTF. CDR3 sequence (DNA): TGTGCCAGCAGTGAGGCCTATGGCTACACCTTC.

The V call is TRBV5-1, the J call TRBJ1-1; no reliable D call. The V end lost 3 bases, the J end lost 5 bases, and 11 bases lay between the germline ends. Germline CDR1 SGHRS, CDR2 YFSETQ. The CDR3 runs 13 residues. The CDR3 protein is CASSSLSWTEAFF. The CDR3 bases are TGCGCCAGCAGCTCCCTATCATGGACTGAAGCTTTCTTT.

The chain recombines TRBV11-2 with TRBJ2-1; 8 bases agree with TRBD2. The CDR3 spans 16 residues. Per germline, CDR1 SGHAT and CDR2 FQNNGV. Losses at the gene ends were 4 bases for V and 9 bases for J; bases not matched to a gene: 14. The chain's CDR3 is CASSSLERGSLAEQFF. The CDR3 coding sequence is TGTGCCAGCAGCTCCCTAGAGCGGGGGTCCCTCGCTGAGCAGTTCTTC.